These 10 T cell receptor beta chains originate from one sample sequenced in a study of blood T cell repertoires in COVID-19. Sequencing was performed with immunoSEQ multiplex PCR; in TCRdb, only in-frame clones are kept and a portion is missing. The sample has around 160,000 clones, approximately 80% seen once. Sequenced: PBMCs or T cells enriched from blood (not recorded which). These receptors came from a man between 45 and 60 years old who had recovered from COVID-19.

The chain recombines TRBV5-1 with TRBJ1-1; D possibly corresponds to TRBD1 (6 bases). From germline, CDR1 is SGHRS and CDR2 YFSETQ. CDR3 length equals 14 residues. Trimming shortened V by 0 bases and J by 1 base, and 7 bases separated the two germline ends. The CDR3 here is CASSLEQGNTEAFF. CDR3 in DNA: TGCGCCAGCAGCTTGGAACAGGGGAACACTGAAGCTTTCTTT. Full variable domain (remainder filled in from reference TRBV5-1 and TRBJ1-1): KAGVTQTPRYLIKTRGQQVTLSCSPISGHRSVSWYQQTPGQGLQFLFEYFSETQRNKGNFPGRFSGRQFSNSRSEMNVSTLELGDSALYLCASSLEQGNTEAFFGQGTRLTVV.

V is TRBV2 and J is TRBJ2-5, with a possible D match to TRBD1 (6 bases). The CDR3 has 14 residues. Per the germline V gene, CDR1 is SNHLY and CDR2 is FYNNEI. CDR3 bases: TGTGCTCACCGACCCGGGACATATCAAGAGACCCAGTACTTC. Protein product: CAHRPGTYQETQYF.

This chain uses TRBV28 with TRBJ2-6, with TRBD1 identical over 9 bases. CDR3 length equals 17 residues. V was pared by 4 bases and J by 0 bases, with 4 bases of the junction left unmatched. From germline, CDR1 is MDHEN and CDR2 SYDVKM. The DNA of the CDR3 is TGTGCCAGCAGTTCACAGGGGGCGGTCTCTGGGGCCAACGTCCTGACTTTC. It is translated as CASSSQGAVSGANVLTF.

The CDR3 nucleotides read TGTGCCAGCACCCCCGTGGGGGGTTTGGGTGAAAAACTGTTTTTT. It translates to CASTPVGGLGEKLFF. The chain combines TRBV28 with TRBJ1-4; possible D gene TRBD1, 5 bases. V lost 7 bases to trimming and J lost 7 bases, with 19 bases between them. The germline V gene has CDR1 MDHEN and CDR2 SYDVKM. There are 15 residues in the CDR3.

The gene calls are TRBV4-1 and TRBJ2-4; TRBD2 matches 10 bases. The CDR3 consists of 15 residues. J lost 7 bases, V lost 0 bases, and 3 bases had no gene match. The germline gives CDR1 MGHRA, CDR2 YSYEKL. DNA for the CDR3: TGCGCCAGCAGCCAAGATAGCGGGAGGATGAACATTCAGTACTTC. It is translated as CASSQDSGRMNIQYF.

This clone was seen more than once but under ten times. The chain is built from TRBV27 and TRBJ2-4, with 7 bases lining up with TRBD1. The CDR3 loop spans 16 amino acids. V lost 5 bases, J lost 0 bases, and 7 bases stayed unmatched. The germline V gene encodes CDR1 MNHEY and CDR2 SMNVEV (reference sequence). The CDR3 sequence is CASSPGTELAKNIQYF. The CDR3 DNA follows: TGTGCCAGCAGTCCCGGGACAGAACTAGCCAAAAACATTCAGTACTTC.

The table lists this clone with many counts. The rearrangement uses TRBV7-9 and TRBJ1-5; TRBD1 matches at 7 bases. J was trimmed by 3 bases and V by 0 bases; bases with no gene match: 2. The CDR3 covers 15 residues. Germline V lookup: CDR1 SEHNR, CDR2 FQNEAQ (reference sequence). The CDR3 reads CASSLAQGPNQPQHF. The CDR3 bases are TGTGCCAGCAGCTTAGCACAGGGGCCCAATCAGCCCCAGCATTTT.

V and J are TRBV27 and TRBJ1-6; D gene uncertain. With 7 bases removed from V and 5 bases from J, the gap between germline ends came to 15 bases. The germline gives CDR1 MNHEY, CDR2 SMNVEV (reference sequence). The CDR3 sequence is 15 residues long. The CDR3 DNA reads TGTGCCAGCAACCCTAGTCTGGTTCATAATTCACCCCTCCACTTT. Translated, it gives CASNPSLVHNSPLHF.

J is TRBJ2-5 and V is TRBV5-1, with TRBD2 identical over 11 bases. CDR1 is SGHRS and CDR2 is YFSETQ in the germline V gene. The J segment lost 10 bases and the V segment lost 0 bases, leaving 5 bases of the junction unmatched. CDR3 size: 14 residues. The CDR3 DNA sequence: TGCGCCAGCAGCTTGGGAACTAGCGGGAGTTTCCAGTACTTC. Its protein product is CASSLGTSGSFQYF.

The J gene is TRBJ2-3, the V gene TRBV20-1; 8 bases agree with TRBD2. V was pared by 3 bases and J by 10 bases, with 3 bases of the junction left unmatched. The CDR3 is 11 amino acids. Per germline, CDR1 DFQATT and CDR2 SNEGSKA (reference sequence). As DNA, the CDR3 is TGCAGTGCTAGCCCAGCGGGGGCGCAGTATTTT. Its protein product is CSASPAGAQYF.